Below are 17 T cell receptor beta chains sequenced from a single sample in a study of early T cells in non-severe SARS-CoV-2 infection. TCRdb called the 5' RACE reads again in MiXCR, with one record for every CDR3 protein. The sample has about 83,000 distinct CDR3 sequences, more than 9% seen once. The sample was whole blood. Receptor source: an adult who was a healthcare worker with PCR-confirmed SARS-CoV-2 infection or an uninfected control (not recorded which).

The CDR3 region is CSARDDRGYSNQPQHF. The CDR3 DNA reads as TGCAGTGCTAGAGACGACAGGGGTTATAGCAATCAGCCCCAGCATTTT. The chain links TRBV20-1 to TRBJ1-5, with 8 bases fitting TRBD1. This CDR3 has 16 residues. V dropped 0 bases and J dropped 0; count of bases not matched to a gene: 4. Germline V gene lookup returns CDR1 DFQATT and CDR2 SNEGSKA (reference sequence).

The rearrangement joins TRBV7-9 to TRBJ1-4, with D possibly TRBD1 on 5 matching bases. V was trimmed by 7 bases and J by 3 bases, leaving 12 bases between them. Germline V lookup: CDR1 SEHNR, CDR2 FQNEAQ (reference sequence). CDR3 size: 14 residues. CDR3 coding DNA: TGTGCCAGCATCCGCTGGGGGGCTAATGAAAAACTGTTTTTT. Translation gives CASIRWGANEKLFF.

This chain connects TRBV29-1 to TRBJ2-7; D uncertain. This CDR3 spans 11 amino acids. Germline lookup yields CDR1 SQVTM and CDR2 ANQGSEA. Trimming shortened V by 7 bases and J by 3 bases, and 10 bases separated the two germline ends. CDR3 nucleotides: TGCAGCGCTTCCGCTGGCTACGAGCAGTACTTC. Protein sequence: CSASAGYEQYF.

The chain uses TRBV7-9 and TRBJ1-6; perhaps TRBD1 as D (6 bases). There are 16 residues in the CDR3. V was cut by 4 bases and J by 3 bases, with 13 bases left in between. Germline V gene sequence: CDR1 SEHNR, CDR2 FQNEAQ (reference sequence). CDR3 residues: CASSSFTGIYNSPLHF. The CDR3 nucleotides are TGTGCCAGCAGCTCCTTTACAGGGATCTATAATTCACCCCTCCACTTT.

This clonotype was detected once. This chain joins TRBV20-1 and TRBJ2-5; TRBD2 matches at 9 bases. Trimming took 5 bases from V and 4 from J; bases not matched to a gene: 2. The CDR3 length is 12 residues. Germline CDR1 and CDR2: DFQATT and SNEGSKA (reference sequence). The CDR3 sequence: CSADSGRETQYF. The CDR3, as DNA: TGCAGTGCTGATAGCGGGAGAGAGACCCAGTACTTC.

This clonotype appeared many times. J is TRBJ2-1 and V is TRBV6-6; 10 bases match TRBD2. In germline, CDR1 is MNHNY, CDR2 SVGAGI (reference sequence). After removal of 5 bases from V and 1 base from J, the junction contained 5 bases not matched to a gene. This CDR3 has 16 residues. The CDR3 DNA reads as TGTGCCAGCAGTAACTTAGCGGGAGGATCCTACAATGAGCAGTTCTTC. Translated: CASSNLAGGSYNEQFF.

This clonotype was seen ten or more times. The chain joins TRBV7-9 to TRBJ1-2; possibly TRBD1 for D (5 bases). The V gene's germline CDR1 is SEHNR and CDR2 FQNEAQ (reference sequence). With 5 bases removed from V and 5 bases from J, the gap between germline ends came to 12 bases. The length of the CDR3 is 13 residues. CDR3 loop: CASSLDRLYGYTF. The CDR3 bases are TGTGCCAGCAGCCTCGACAGACTTTATGGCTACACCTTC.

This clonotype was detected many times. The chain is built from TRBV7-2 and TRBJ1-2; no reliable D call. Trimming took off 3 bases at V and 3 bases at J, with 11 bases between the two ends. Germline V CDR1 and CDR2: SGHTA, FQGNSA. The CDR3 is 14 amino acids. CDR3 bases: TGTGCCAGCAGCTTCCGTGTTTTGGACTATGGCTACACCTTC. Amino acid sequence: CASSFRVLDYGYTF.

The chain combines TRBV20-1 with TRBJ1-1; the D is unclear. Germline lookup yields CDR1 DFQATT and CDR2 SNEGSKA (reference sequence). The CDR3 has 15 amino acids. Between the trimmed V and J ends, which lost 2 bases and 1 base, there was a span of 14 bases. DNA for the CDR3: TGCAGTGCTAGAATTTCGGCCGCACAGAACACTGAAGCTTTCTTT. Translation: CSARISAAQNTEAFF.

The chain couples TRBV18 to TRBJ2-3; 9 bases fit TRBD1. This CDR3 has 16 residues. In germline, CDR1 is KGHSH, CDR2 LQKENI. The ends lost 4 bases at V and 2 bases at J; junction bases unmatched: 7. This CDR3 reads CASSRRDRVSTDTQYF. The CDR3 coding sequence is TGTGCCAGCTCACGCCGGGACAGGGTGTCCACAGATACGCAGTATTTT.

The gene calls are TRBV30 and TRBJ2-3, with D perhaps assigned TRBD1 or TRBD2 (5 bases each). Between the trimmed V and J ends, which lost 1 base and 1 base, there was a span of 12 bases. CDR1 is GTSNPN and CDR2 is SVGIG in the germline V gene (reference sequence). The CDR3 totals 15 residues. Here the CDR3 reads CAWSDGGRGTDTQYF. The DNA for the CDR3 is TGTGCCTGGAGTGATGGGGGTCGAGGCACAGATACGCAGTATTTT.

As for this clonotype: The limits of the CDR3 on the DNA are not certain, so only TCRdb's listed CDR3 is given. This chain joins TRBV6-6 and TRBJ2-6; TRBD1 was called by the table and not checked on the DNA. The CDR3 totals 17 residues, both ends included. Germline CDR1 MNHNY, CDR2 SVGAGI (reference sequence). CDR3 protein: CASSTSDRDSGANVLTF.

This clonotype was counted only a few times. The CDR3 region is CASSESAAPGYEQYF. CDR3 coding DNA: TGTGCCAGCAGTGAATCGGCGGCTCCTGGTTACGAGCAGTACTTC. The rearrangement uses TRBV6-1 and TRBJ2-7; D not resolved. Deletions cut 2 bases from V and 4 bases from J, with 15 bases between. Germline V gene lookup returns CDR1 MNHNS and CDR2 SASEGT. CDR3 length: 15 residues.

The V call is TRBV7-6, the J call TRBJ2-1; D is possibly TRBD1 or TRBD2 (5 bases each). This CDR3 has 18 amino acids. The germline V gene has CDR1 SGHVS and CDR2 FNYEAQ. Deletions cut 7 bases from V and 6 bases from J, with 28 bases between. The CDR3 loop reads CASTILSPGTHPSNEQFF. Written as DNA, the CDR3 is TGTGCCAGCACCATACTTAGTCCAGGGACCCATCCGAGCAATGAGCAGTTCTTC.

The rearrangement joins TRBV2 to TRBJ2-2; D not resolved. The length of the CDR3 is 13 residues. Germline CDR1 is SNHLY and CDR2 is FYNNEI. Trimming removed 5 bases at V and 1 base at J, with 5 bases between. The CDR3 spells CASSPGNTGELFF. The CDR3 nucleotides read TGTGCCAGCAGTCCCGGGAACACCGGGGAGCTGTTTTTT.

This clonotype was observed a handful of times. This chain connects TRBV12-3 or TRBV12-4 to TRBJ2-3, with 7 bases aligning to TRBD1. The V segment lost 4 bases and the J segment 5 bases; nucleotides outside the gene matches: 6. The CDR3 totals 14 residues. This CDR3 is CASSSQGIGDTQYF. The CDR3 DNA follows: TGTGCCAGCAGTTCACAGGGGATAGGAGATACGCAGTATTTT.

This clonotype was detected many times. The J gene is TRBJ2-3, the V gene TRBV18; 12 nucleotides align to TRBD2. V was pared by 3 bases and J by 5 bases, with 6 bases of the junction left unmatched. The germline CDR1 and CDR2 sequences are KGHSH and LQKENI. The CDR3 has 16 residues. CDR3 in DNA: TGTGCCAGCTCACCCAGCTTGACTAGCGGGAGAGATACGCAGTATTTT. Its protein is CASSPSLTSGRDTQYF.